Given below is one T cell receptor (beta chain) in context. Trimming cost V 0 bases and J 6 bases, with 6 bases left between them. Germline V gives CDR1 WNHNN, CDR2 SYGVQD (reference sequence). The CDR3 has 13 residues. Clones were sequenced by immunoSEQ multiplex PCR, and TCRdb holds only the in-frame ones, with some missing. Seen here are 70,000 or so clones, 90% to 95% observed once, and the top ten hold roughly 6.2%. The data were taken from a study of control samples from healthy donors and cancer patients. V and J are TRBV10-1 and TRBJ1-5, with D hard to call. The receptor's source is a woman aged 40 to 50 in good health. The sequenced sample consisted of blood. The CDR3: CASSESIFQPQHF. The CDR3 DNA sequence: TGCGCCAGCAGTGAGTCGATATTTCAGCCCCAGCATTTT.